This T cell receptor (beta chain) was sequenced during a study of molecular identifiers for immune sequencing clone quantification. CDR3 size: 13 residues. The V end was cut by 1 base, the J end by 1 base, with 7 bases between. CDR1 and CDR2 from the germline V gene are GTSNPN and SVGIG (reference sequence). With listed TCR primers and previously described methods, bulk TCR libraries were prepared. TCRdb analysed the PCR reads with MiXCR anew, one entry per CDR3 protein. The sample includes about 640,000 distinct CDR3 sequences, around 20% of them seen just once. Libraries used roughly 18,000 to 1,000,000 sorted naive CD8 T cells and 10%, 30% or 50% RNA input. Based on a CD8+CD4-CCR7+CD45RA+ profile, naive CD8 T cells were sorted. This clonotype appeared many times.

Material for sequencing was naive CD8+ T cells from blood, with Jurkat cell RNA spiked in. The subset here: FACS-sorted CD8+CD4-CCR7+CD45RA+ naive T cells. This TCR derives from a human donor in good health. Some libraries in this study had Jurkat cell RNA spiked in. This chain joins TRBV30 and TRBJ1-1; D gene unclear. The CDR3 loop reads CAWSAQPNTEAFF. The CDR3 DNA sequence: TGTGCCTGGAGTGCGCAGCCGAACACTGAAGCTTTCTTT.